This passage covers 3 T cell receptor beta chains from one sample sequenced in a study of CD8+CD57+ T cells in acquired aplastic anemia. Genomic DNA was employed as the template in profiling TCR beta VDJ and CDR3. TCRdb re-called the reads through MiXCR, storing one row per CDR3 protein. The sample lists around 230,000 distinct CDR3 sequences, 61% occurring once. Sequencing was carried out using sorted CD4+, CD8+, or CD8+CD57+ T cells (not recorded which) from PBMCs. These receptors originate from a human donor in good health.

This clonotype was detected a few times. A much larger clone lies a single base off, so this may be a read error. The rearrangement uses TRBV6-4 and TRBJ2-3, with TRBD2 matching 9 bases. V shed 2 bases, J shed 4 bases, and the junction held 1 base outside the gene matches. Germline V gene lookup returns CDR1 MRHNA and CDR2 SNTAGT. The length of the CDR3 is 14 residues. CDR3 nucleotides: TGTGCCAGCAGTGACGGCGGGGGGGCAGATACGCAGTATTTT. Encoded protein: CASSDGGGADTQYF.

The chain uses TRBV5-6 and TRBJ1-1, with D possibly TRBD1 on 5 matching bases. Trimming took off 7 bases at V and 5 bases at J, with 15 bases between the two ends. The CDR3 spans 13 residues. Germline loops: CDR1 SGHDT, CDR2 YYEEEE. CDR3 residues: CASHPRGRTEAFF. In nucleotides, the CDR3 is TGTGCCAGCCACCCCCGGGGACGGACTGAAGCTTTCTTT.

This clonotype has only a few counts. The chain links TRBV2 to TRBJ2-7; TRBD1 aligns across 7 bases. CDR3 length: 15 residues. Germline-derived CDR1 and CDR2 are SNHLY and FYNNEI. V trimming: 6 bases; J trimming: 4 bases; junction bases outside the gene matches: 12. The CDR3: CASRSGQLDLYEQYF. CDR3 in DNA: TGTGCCAGCAGGTCGGGACAGCTTGATCTATACGAGCAGTACTTC.